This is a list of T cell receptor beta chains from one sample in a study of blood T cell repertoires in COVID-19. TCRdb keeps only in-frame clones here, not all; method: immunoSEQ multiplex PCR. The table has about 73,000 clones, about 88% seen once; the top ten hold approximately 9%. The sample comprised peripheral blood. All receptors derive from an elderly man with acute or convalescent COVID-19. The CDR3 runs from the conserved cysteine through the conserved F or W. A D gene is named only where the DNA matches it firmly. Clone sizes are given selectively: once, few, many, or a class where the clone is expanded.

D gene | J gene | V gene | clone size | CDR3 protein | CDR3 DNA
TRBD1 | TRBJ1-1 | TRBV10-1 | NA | CASSEPGQGNTEAFF | TGCGCCAGCAGTGAGCCGGGACAGGGAAACACTGAAGCTTTCTTT
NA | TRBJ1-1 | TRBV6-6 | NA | CASTLDTLNTEAFF | TGTGCCAGCACCCTGGACACCCTGAACACTGAAGCTTTCTTT
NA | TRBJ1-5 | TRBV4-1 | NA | CASSQAGDNQPQHF | TGCGCCAGCAGCCAAGCGGGGGACAATCAGCCCCAGCATTTT
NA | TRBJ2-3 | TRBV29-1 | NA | CSVEALGADTQYF | TGCAGCGTGGAGGCTCTCGGCGCAGATACGCAGTATTTT
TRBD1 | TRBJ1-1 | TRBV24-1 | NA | CATSDTRQGVTEAFF | TGTGCCACCAGTGATACCCGACAGGGGGTGACTGAAGCTTTCTTT
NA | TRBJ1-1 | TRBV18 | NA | CASSQGGNTEAFF | TGTGCCAGCTCACAGGGAGGGAACACTGAAGCTTTCTTT
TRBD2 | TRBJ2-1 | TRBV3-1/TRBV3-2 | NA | CASSQPLAGATYNEQFF | TGTGCCAGCAGCCAACCCCTAGCGGGAGCCACCTACAATGAGCAGTTCTTC
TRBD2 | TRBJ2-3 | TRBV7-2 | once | CASSPRGGGTDTQYF | TGTGCCAGCAGCCCTCGGGGGGGCGGCACAGATACGCAGTATTTT
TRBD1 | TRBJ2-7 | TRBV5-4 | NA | CASSIGGTGGYEQYF | TGTGCCAGCAGCATAGGAGGGACAGGGGGCTACGAGCAGTACTTC
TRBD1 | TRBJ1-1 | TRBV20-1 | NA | CSASSGQGLAEAFF | TGCAGTGCTAGTTCGGGACAGGGTTTGGCTGAAGCTTTCTTT
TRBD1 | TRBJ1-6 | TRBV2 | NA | CASKGQRNSPLHF | TGTGCCAGCAAGGGACAGAGGAATTCACCCCTCCACTTT
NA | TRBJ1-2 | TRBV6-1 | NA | CASSEHVKGNYGYTF | TGTGCCAGCAGTGAACATGTAAAGGGGAACTATGGCTACACCTTC
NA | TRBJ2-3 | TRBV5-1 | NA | CASSLVGQLLSTDTQYF | TGCGCCAGCAGCTTGGTAGGACAGCTCCTTAGCACAGATACGCAGTATTTT
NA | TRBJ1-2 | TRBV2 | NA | CASSEEGPYGYTF | TGTGCCAGCAGTGAGGAGGGGCCCTATGGCTACACCTTC